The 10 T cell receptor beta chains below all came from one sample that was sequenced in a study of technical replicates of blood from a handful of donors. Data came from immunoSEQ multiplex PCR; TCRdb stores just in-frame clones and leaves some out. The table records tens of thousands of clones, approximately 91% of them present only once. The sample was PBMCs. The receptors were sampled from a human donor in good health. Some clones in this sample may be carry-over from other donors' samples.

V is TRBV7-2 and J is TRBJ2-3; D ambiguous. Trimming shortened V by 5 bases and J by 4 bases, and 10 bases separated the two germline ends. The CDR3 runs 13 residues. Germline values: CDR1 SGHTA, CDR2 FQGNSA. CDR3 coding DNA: TGTGCCAGCAGCCCCCTTTCGTCAGATACGCAGTATTTT. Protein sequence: CASSPLSSDTQYF.

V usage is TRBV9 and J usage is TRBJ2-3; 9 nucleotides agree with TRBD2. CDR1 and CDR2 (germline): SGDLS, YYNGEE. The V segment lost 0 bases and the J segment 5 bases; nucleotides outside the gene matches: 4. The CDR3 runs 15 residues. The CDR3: CASSVVDSGGDTQYF. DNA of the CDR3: TGTGCCAGCAGCGTAGTCGATAGCGGGGGAGATACGCAGTATTTT.

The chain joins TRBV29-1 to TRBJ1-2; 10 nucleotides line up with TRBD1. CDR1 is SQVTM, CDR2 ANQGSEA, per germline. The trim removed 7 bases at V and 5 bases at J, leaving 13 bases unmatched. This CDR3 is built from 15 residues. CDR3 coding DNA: TGCAGCGCGGGGGTCGGGACAGGGGTGCTTTATGGCTACACCTTC. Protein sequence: CSAGVGTGVLYGYTF.

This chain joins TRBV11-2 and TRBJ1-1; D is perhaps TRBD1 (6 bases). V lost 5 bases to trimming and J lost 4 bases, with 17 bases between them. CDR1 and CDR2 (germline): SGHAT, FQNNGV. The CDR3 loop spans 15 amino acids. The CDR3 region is CASSANTGLGTEAFF. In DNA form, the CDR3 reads TGTGCCAGCAGCGCTAATACAGGGTTGGGCACTGAAGCTTTCTTT. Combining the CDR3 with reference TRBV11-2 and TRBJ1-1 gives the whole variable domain EAGVAQSPRYKIIEKRQSVAFWCNPISGHATLYWYQQILGQGPKLLIQFQNNGVVDDSQLPKDRFSAERLKGVDSTLKIQPAKLEDSAVYLCASSANTGLGTEAFFGQGTRLTVV.

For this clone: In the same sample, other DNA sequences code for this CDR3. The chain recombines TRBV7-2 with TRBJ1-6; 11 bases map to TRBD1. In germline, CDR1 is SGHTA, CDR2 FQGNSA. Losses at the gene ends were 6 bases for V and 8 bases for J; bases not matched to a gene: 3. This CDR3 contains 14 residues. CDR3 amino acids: CASRRDRGDSPLHF. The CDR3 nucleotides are TGTGCCAGCAGACGGGACAGGGGGGATTCACCCCTCCACTTT.

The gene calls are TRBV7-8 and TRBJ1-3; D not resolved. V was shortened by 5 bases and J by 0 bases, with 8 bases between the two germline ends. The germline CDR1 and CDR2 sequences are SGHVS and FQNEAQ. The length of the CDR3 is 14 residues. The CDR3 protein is CASSPGSSGNTIYF. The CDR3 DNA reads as TGTGCCAGCAGCCCGGGGAGCTCTGGAAACACCATATATTTT.

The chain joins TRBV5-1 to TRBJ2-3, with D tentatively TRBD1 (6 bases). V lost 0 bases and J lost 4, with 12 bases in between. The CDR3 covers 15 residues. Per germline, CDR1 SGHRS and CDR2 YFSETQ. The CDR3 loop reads CASSLASGGADTQYF. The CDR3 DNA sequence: TGCGCCAGCAGCTTGGCCTCTGGGGGCGCAGATACGCAGTATTTT.

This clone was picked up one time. The CDR3 coding sequence is TGCGCCAGCAGCATCCCGGGGCGGGGGGCGAACTATGGCTACACCTTC. Amino acids: CASSIPGRGANYGYTF. The rearrangement links TRBV5-1 to TRBJ1-2; maybe TRBD1 (6 bases). The CDR3 is 16 amino acids. The germline gives CDR1 SGHRS, CDR2 YFSETQ. The V and J ends lost 4 bases and 2 bases respectively, with 18 bases between them.

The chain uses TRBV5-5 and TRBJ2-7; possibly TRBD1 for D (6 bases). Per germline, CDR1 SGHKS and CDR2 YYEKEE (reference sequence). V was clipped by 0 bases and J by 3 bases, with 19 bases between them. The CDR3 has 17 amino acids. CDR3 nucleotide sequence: TGTGCCAGCAGCTTGGGACCGACAGGAAAGGACATCTACGAGCAGTACTTC. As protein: CASSLGPTGKDIYEQYF.

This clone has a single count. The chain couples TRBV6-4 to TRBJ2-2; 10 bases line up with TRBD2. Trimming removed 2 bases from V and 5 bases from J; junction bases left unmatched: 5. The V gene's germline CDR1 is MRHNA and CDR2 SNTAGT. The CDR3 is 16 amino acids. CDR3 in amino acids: CASSDVPSGSTGELFF. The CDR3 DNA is TGTGCCAGCAGTGACGTCCCTAGCGGGAGTACCGGGGAGCTGTTTTTT.